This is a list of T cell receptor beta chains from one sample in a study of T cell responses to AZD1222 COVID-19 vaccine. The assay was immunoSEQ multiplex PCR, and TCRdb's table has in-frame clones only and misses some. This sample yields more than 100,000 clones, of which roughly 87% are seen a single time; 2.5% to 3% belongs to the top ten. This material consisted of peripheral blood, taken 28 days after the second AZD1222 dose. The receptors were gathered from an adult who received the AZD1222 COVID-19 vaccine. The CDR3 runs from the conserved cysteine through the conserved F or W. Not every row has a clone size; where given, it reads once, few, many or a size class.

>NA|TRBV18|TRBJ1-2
CASSLIEFSNYGYTF
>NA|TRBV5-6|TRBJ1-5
CASSYGTVSNQPQHF
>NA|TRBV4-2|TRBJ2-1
CASSRPSGGTDEQFF
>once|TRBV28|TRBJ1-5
CASSYDDRDNQPQHF
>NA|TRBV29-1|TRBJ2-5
CSVVSTREAQYF
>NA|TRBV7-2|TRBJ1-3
CASSKAVVATGNTIYF
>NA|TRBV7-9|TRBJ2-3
CASSFLAGGTDTQYF
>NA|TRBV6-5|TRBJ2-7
CASSPTGGFEQYF
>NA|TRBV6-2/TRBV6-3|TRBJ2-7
CASSYSGTIRGEQYF
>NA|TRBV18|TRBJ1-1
CASSPPGPRAEEAFF
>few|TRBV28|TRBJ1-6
CASSRKDPGGRSPLHF
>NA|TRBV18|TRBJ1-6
CASSPRDAYNSPLHF
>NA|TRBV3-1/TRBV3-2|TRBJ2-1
CASSQDPGRSYNEQFF
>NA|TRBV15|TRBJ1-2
CATSRVGGQVGYTF
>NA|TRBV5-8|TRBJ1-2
CASSQTWGPYGYTF